One T cell receptor beta chain is described in this entry. These data originate in a study of control samples from healthy donors and cancer patients. The CDR3 is 15 residues long. Trimming took 4 bases from V and 2 from J, leaving 13 bases between them. CDR1 SGDLS and CDR2 YYNGEE come from the germline V gene. Sequencing used immunoSEQ multiplex PCR; TCRdb keeps in-frame clones, though not all of them. The table records under 150,000 clones, 80% to 90% of them present only once. Sequences were obtained from blood. This TCR was recovered from a man aged 55 to 70 in good health. The rearrangement joins TRBV9 to TRBJ1-3, with D unclear. CDR3 protein: CASSQRRGTGNTIYF. Here the CDR3 DNA reads TGTGCCAGCAGCCAAAGAAGAGGGACTGGAAACACCATATATTTT.